This TCR beta chain was recorded in a study of beta chain features in type 1 diabetes. As for the study in general: Analysis included 100 million to 140 million sorted cells drawn from all samples.

General study findings and limits: Relative to healthy donors, patients appeared to have naive, central memory and Treg TCRB repertoires that were more similar. The study found moderately but significantly shorter TCRB CDR3s in all four CD4+ subsets of Type 1 diabetes patients.

About this clone itself: Its antigen is as yet unknown.

As every portion of the isolated RNA was reverse transcribed, the sequencing read expressed TCRB transcripts. Sequencing was performed with immunoSEQ multiplex PCR; in TCRdb, only in-frame clones are kept and a portion is missing. The sample has 41,000 or so clones; 66% are singletons. Naive, central memory, regulatory and stem cell-like memory cells within the CD4+ compartment were sorted using CD45RO/CCR7/CD25/CD127/CD95/CD27. Trimming shortened V by 1 base and J by 3 bases, and 7 bases separated the two germline ends. CDR3 size: 14 residues. Germline CDR1 reads SGHTA; CDR2 reads FQGNSA. This sequence originates from a man aged 30 to 39 with type 1 diabetes. Some clones in this sample may be carry-over from other donors' samples. This chain links TRBV7-2 with TRBJ2-1, with D maybe TRBD2 (5 bases). The sequenced sample was Tregs from blood. The chain's CDR3 is CASSLVRDYNEQFF. The CDR3 DNA is TGTGCCAGCAGCTTAGTTCGGGACTACAATGAGCAGTTCTTC.